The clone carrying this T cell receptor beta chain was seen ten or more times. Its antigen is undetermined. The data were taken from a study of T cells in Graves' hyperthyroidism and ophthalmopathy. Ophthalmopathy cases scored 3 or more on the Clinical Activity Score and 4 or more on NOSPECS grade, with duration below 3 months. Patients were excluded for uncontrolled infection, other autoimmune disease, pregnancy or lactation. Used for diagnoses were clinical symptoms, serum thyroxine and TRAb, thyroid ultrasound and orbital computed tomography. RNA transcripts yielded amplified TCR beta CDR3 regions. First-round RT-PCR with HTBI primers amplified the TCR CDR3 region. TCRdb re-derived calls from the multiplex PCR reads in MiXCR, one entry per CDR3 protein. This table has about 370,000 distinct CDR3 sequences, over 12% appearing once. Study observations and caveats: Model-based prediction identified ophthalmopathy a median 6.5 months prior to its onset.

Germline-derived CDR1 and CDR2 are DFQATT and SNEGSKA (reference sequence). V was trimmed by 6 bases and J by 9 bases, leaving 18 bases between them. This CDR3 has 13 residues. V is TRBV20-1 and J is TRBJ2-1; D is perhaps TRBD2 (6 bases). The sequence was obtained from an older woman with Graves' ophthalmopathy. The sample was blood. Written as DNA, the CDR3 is TGCAGTGCCGCCACTAGCAGGTTGGTTGAGCAGTTCTTC. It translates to CSAATSRLVEQFF.